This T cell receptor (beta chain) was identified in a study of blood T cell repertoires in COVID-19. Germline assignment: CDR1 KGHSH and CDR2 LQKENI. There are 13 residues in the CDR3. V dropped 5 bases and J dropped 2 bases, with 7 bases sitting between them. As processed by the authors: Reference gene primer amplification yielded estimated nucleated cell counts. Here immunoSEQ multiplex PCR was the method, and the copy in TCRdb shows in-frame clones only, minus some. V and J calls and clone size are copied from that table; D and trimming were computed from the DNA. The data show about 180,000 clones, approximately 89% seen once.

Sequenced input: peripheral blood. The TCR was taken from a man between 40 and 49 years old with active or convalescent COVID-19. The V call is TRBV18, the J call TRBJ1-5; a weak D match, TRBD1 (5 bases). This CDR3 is CASSGGGNQPQHF. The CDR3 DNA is TGTGCCAGCTCAGGGGGGGGCAATCAGCCCCAGCATTTT.